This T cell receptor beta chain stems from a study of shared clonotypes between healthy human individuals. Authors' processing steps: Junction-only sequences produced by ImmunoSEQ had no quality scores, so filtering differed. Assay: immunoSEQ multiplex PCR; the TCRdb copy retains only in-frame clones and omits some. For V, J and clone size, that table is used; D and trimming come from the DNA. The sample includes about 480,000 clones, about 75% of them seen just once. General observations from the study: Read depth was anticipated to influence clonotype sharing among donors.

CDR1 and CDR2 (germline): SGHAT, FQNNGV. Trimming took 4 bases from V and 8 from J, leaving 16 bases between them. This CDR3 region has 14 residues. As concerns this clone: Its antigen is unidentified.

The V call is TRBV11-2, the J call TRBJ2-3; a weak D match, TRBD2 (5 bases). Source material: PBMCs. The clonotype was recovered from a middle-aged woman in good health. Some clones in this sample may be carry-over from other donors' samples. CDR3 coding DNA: TGTGCCAGCAGCTCAGAGCGGCTATATGGTACGCAGTATTTT. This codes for CASSSERLYGTQYF.